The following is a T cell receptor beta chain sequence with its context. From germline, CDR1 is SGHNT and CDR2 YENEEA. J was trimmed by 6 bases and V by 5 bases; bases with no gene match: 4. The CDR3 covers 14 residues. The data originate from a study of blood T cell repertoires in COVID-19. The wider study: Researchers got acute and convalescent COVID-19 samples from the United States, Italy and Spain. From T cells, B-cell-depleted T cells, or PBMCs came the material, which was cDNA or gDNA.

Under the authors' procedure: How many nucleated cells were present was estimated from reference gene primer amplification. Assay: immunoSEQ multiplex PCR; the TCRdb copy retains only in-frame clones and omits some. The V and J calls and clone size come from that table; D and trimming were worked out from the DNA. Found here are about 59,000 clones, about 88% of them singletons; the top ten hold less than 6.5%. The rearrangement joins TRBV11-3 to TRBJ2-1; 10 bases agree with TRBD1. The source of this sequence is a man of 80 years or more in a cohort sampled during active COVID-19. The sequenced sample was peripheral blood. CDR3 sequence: CASSRQGAGNEQFF. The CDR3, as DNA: TGTGCCAGCAGCCGACAGGGGGCCGGCAATGAGCAGTTCTTC.